The next 27 T cell receptor beta chains were all read from a single sample in a study of cytomegalovirus exposure and HLA in healthy donors. Profiling relied on immunoSEQ multiplex PCR, and the TCRdb table lists in-frame clones only, not all of them. This table has 150,000 to 250,000 clones, roughly three quarters appearing once. Material: PBMCs. The receptors originated from a woman aged 25 to 39 in good health and CMV-seronegative.

This clone was detected only a few times. The V gene is TRBV5-4, the J gene TRBJ1-2; 10 nucleotides line up with TRBD1. Germline CDR1 and CDR2: SGHNT and YYREEE (reference sequence). This CDR3 comprises 13 residues. V shed 3 bases and J 4 bases; nucleotides not matched to a gene: 0. The CDR3 nucleotides read TGTGCCAGCAGCTGGACAGGGGGCTATGGCTACACCTTC. It translates to CASSWTGGYGYTF.

The chain is built from TRBV11-2 and TRBJ2-5; no definite D call. CDR1 is SGHAT, CDR2 FQNNGV, per germline. The CDR3 covers 15 residues. The V end was cut by 2 bases, the J end by 4 bases, with 14 bases between. CDR3 sequence reads: CASSLTVNSLETQYF. For the CDR3, the DNA is TGTGCCAGCAGCTTAACCGTGAATAGTTTAGAGACCCAGTACTTC. The full variable domain, with the rest looked up from reference TRBV11-2 and TRBJ2-5, is EAGVAQSPRYKIIEKRQSVAFWCNPISGHATLYWYQQILGQGPKLLIQFQNNGVVDDSQLPKDRFSAERLKGVDSTLKIQPAKLEDSAVYLCASSLTVNSLETQYFGPGTRLLVL.

The chain combines TRBV29-1 with TRBJ2-4; D gene uncertain. The germline V and J ends were trimmed by 3 bases and 1 base, with 10 bases remaining between them. The CDR3 has 14 amino acids. Germline lookup yields CDR1 SQVTM and CDR2 ANQGSEA. DNA of the CDR3: TGCAGCGTTGACGGTCGTTTTGCCAAAAACATTCAGTACTTC. Protein product: CSVDGRFAKNIQYF.

This clone was seen just once. The chain uses TRBV5-4 and TRBJ2-3; D is undetermined. The germline gives CDR1 SGHNT, CDR2 YYREEE (reference sequence). The CDR3 contains 11 residues. Trimming took off 4 bases at V and 5 bases at J, with 5 bases between the two ends. The CDR3 DNA reads as TGTGCCAGCAGCCGGAGAGATACGCAGTATTTT. As protein: CASSRRDTQYF. The full variable domain, its missing parts supplied by reference TRBV5-4 and TRBJ2-3, is ETGVTQSPTHLIKTRGQQVTLRCSSQSGHNTVSWYQQALGQGPQFIFQYYREEENGRGNFPPRFSGLQFPNYSSELNVNALELDDSALYLCASSRRDTQYFGPGTRLTVL.

This chain joins TRBV27 and TRBJ2-6, with D hard to call. The germline V gene encodes CDR1 MNHEY and CDR2 SMNVEV (reference sequence). This CDR3 spans 15 amino acids. V was clipped by 5 bases and J by 1 base, with 9 bases between them. In nucleotides, the CDR3 is TGTGCCAGCAGTCTCCGAGATTCTGGGGCCAACGTCCTGACTTTC. This gives the protein CASSLRDSGANVLTF.

J is TRBJ1-1 and V is TRBV5-4, with 9 bases aligning to TRBD1. The CDR3 contains 14 residues. CDR1 is SGHNT, CDR2 YYREEE, per germline (reference sequence). After removal of 8 bases from V and 5 bases from J, the junction contained 10 bases not matched to a gene. CDR3 coding DNA: TGTGCCAGTTCTGAACAGGGGGCGAGGACTGAAGCTTTCTTT. Protein: CASSEQGARTEAFF.

This clone showed up just a few times. Other DNA sequences in the sample encode the same CDR3. This chain links TRBV5-5 with TRBJ1-5; no clear D. The CDR3 is 15 residues long. V shed 0 bases and J shed 1 base, with 8 bases lying between them. Germline CDR1 and CDR2: SGHKS and YYEKEE (reference sequence). CDR3 DNA: TGTGCCAGCAGCTTGGCCTCCGGGAGCAATCAGCCCCAGCATTTT. Protein product: CASSLASGSNQPQHF. The full variable domain, with the rest looked up from reference TRBV5-5 and TRBJ1-5, is DAGVTQSPTHLIKTRGQQVTLRCSPISGHKSVSWYQQVLGQGPQFIFQYYEKEERGRGNFPDRFSARQFPNYSSELNVNALLLGDSALYLCASSLASGSNQPQHFGDGTRLSIL.

The genes are TRBV19 and TRBJ2-7, with TRBD2 matching over 7 bases. Germline V gene lookup returns CDR1 LNHDA and CDR2 SQIVND (reference sequence). V was clipped by 3 bases and J by 5 bases; unmatched bases: 10. There are 15 residues in the CDR3. As DNA, the CDR3 is TGTGCCAGTAGTATTCTGAGCGGGGCCGGGGACGAGCAGTACTTC. Encoded protein: CASSILSGAGDEQYF.

V and J are TRBV19 and TRBJ1-4; 9 bases align to TRBD1. Germline V gives CDR1 LNHDA, CDR2 SQIVND (reference sequence). J gave up 8 bases and V 5 bases, and 12 bases lay outside the gene matches. The CDR3 loop spans 16 amino acids. The CDR3 loop reads CASSVGSGTGKEKLFF. The CDR3 DNA sequence: TGTGCCAGTAGTGTGGGCTCCGGGACAGGGAAAGAAAAACTGTTTTTT.

This chain joins TRBV5-4 and TRBJ1-1, with a possible D match to TRBD1 (5 bases). The V gene lost 0 bases and the J gene lost 5 bases, with 11 bases spanning the gap. Per the germline V gene, CDR1 is SGHNT and CDR2 is YYREEE (reference sequence). CDR3 length equals 14 residues. CDR3 protein: CASSLGAGETEAFF. The CDR3 DNA sequence: TGTGCCAGCAGCTTGGGGGCGGGGGAAACTGAAGCTTTCTTT.

V is TRBV30 and J is TRBJ2-2, with unresolved D. There are 16 residues in the CDR3. The germline V gene has CDR1 GTSNPN and CDR2 SVGIG (reference sequence). Between the trimmed V and J ends, which lost 4 bases and 4 bases, there was a span of 19 bases. The CDR3 protein is CAWNVQLGTVTGELFF. The CDR3, as DNA: TGTGCCTGGAATGTGCAGTTGGGCACGGTCACCGGGGAGCTGTTTTTT. The full variable domain, with the rest looked up from reference TRBV30 and TRBJ2-2, is SQTIHQWPATLVQPVGSPLSLECTVEGTSNPNLYWYRQAAGRGLQLLFYSVGIGQISSEVPQNLSASRPQDRQFILSSKKLLLSDSGFYLCAWNVQLGTVTGELFFGEGSRLTVL.

This chain connects TRBV2 to TRBJ1-2, with a tentative D call TRBD1 (5 bases). From germline, CDR1 is SNHLY and CDR2 FYNNEI. The V end was cut by 3 bases, the J end by 7 bases, with 15 bases between. CDR3 size: 14 residues. The CDR3 region has the DNA TGTGCCAGCAGTGAGTTAAGGGGTGGCGGTGGCTACACCTTC. This encodes CASSELRGGGGYTF.

The J gene is TRBJ1-4, the V gene TRBV28; D unresolved. V was clipped by 2 bases and J by 8 bases, with 6 bases between them. CDR1 is MDHEN, CDR2 SYDVKM, per germline. The CDR3 consists of 12 residues. The CDR3 region is CASSLRGEKLFF. The CDR3, as DNA: TGTGCCAGCAGTTTAAGAGGAGAAAAACTGTTTTTT. Combining the CDR3 with reference TRBV28 and TRBJ1-4 gives the whole variable domain DVKVTQSSRYLVKRTGEKVFLECVQDMDHENMFWYRQDPGLGLRLIYFSYDVKMKEKGDIPEGYSVSREKKERFSLILESASTNQTSMYLCASSLRGEKLFFGSGTQLSVL.

The chain carries TRBV25-1 and TRBJ2-3, with 8 bases identical to TRBD1. This CDR3 is 16 amino acids long. Germline values: CDR1 MGHDK, CDR2 SYGVNS. V dropped 1 base and J dropped 2; count of bases not matched to a gene: 5. The chain's CDR3 is CASSESDRVHTDTQYF. The CDR3 coding sequence is TGTGCCAGCAGTGAATCGGACAGGGTACACACAGATACGCAGTATTTT.

The rearrangement links TRBV18 to TRBJ2-4; 7 bases align to TRBD1. Germline V gives CDR1 KGHSH, CDR2 LQKENI. J gave up 3 bases and V 1 base, and 9 bases lay outside the gene matches. The CDR3 is made up of 17 amino acids. Here the CDR3 reads CASSPRGQAVNKNIQYF. DNA for the CDR3: TGTGCCAGCTCACCACGAGGACAGGCGGTGAACAAAAACATTCAGTACTTC.

The rearrangement links TRBV4-1 to TRBJ2-7; 15 nucleotides line up with TRBD2. The CDR3 length is 16 residues. V shed 4 bases, J shed 3 bases, and the junction held 4 bases outside the gene matches. Germline CDR1 and CDR2: MGHRA and YSYEKL. The DNA for the CDR3 is TGCGCCAGCAGCCCGTCGGGACTAGCGGGGGGCTACGAGCAGTACTTC. Encoded protein: CASSPSGLAGGYEQYF.

The chain carries TRBV5-1 and TRBJ2-1, with 7 positions matching TRBD2. This CDR3 spans 15 amino acids. The ends lost 0 bases at V and 6 bases at J; junction bases unmatched: 6. Germline V gene lookup returns CDR1 SGHRS and CDR2 YFSETQ. CDR3 coding DNA: TGCGCCAGCAGCTTGGCCGCGGGAGTGGCCAATGAGCAGTTCTTC. This encodes CASSLAAGVANEQFF.

This chain connects TRBV27 to TRBJ2-7; 10 bases are shared with TRBD2. The germline V gene encodes CDR1 MNHEY and CDR2 SMNVEV (reference sequence). The CDR3 runs to 14 residues. V gave up 4 bases and J gave up 2 bases; unmatched junction bases: 2. The CDR3, as DNA: TGTGCCAGCAGTTCGGGACTAGCGACCTACGAGCAGTACTTC. Translating it yields CASSSGLATYEQYF.

The chain couples TRBV2 to TRBJ1-5; 8 positions agree with TRBD1. Germline CDR1 SNHLY, CDR2 FYNNEI. This CDR3 has 16 amino acids. V gave up 7 bases and J gave up 2 bases; unmatched junction bases: 10. In nucleotides, the CDR3 is TGTGCCAGCAACAGGGGGGGAGGGATCGGCAATCAGCCCCAGCATTTT. Translation: CASNRGGGIGNQPQHF.

The CDR3 region has the DNA TGTGCCAGCAGTTTTTCCCGACAGGGTGGCAGCAATCAGCCCCAGCATTTT. Translating it yields CASSFSRQGGSNQPQHF. This sequence joins TRBV28 and TRBJ1-5, with TRBD1 matching over 7 bases. Germline V gene sequence: CDR1 MDHEN, CDR2 SYDVKM. CDR3 size: 17 residues. The ends lost 3 bases at V and 1 base at J; junction bases unmatched: 9.

The rearrangement joins TRBV29-1 to TRBJ1-4; maybe TRBD1 (6 bases). Germline V gives CDR1 SQVTM, CDR2 ANQGSEA. V lost 4 bases and J lost 0, with 9 bases in between. The CDR3 is made up of 14 amino acids. This chain's CDR3 is CSVATGSTNEKLFF. The DNA for the CDR3 is TGCAGCGTTGCCACAGGGTCAACTAATGAAAAACTGTTTTTT.

This clone appeared once. The V gene is TRBV2, the J gene TRBJ1-4; TRBD1 is a possible D gene (5 bases). The V end lost 7 bases, the J end lost 4 bases, and 13 bases lay between the germline ends. CDR1 SNHLY and CDR2 FYNNEI come from the germline V gene. This CDR3 is built from 14 residues. The CDR3 loop is CASTLDRFNEKLFF. The CDR3 DNA follows: TGTGCCAGCACCTTAGACAGATTTAATGAAAAACTGTTTTTT.

The chain links TRBV30 to TRBJ2-1; TRBD2 matches at 9 bases. V dropped 3 bases and J dropped 4; count of bases not matched to a gene: 7. Germline lookup yields CDR1 GTSNPN and CDR2 SVGIG (reference sequence). This CDR3 contains 15 residues. The CDR3 reads CAWRGLAGLYNEQFF. The CDR3 DNA reads TGTGCCTGGAGGGGTCTAGCGGGATTGTACAATGAGCAGTTCTTC.

J is TRBJ2-7 and V is TRBV11-2, with TRBD2 identical over 8 bases. V shed 2 bases and J 2 bases; nucleotides not matched to a gene: 11. CDR3 length equals 17 residues. Germline values: CDR1 SGHAT, CDR2 FQNNGV. The CDR3 DNA is TGTGCCAGCAGCTTATACATAGGGGAAGCGGGAGCCTACGAGCAGTACTTC. This translates into CASSLYIGEAGAYEQYF.

V usage is TRBV29-1 and J usage is TRBJ1-3, with 9 bases lining up with TRBD1. The germline V gene encodes CDR1 SQVTM and CDR2 ANQGSEA. After removal of 6 bases from V and 0 bases from J, the junction contained 6 bases not matched to a gene. The CDR3 sequence is 15 residues long. The CDR3 nucleotides read TGCAGCGTGCGGACAGGGGAGAGCTCTGGAAACACCATATATTTT. Its translation is CSVRTGESSGNTIYF. Full variable domain (outside the CDR3, taken from reference TRBV29-1 and TRBJ1-3): SAVISQKPSRDICQRGTSLTIQCQVDSQVTMMFWYRQQPGQSLTLIATANQGSEATYESGFVIDKFPISRPNLTFSTLTVSNMSPEDSSIYLCSVRTGESSGNTIYFGEGSWLTVV.

This chain links TRBV5-1 with TRBJ2-5; D might be TRBD2 (7 bases). The V and J ends lost 4 bases and 5 bases respectively, with 15 bases between them. This CDR3 comprises 14 residues. Germline CDR1 SGHRS, CDR2 YFSETQ. The CDR3 bases are TGCGCCAGCAGCGCGGGGGCAGGAGGGGAGACCCAGTACTTC. It yields the protein CASSAGAGGETQYF.

The J gene is TRBJ1-4, the V gene TRBV5-4, with 10 bases lining up with TRBD1. This CDR3 has 16 residues. Per the germline V gene, CDR1 is SGHNT and CDR2 is YYREEE (reference sequence). The trim removed 3 bases at V and 7 bases at J, leaving 9 bases unmatched. The CDR3 sequence is CASSSPPGDRGEKLFF. CDR3 bases: TGTGCCAGCAGCTCTCCGCCGGGGGACAGGGGTGAAAAACTGTTTTTT.